The 23 T cell receptor beta chains below were found in one sample sequenced in a study of T-cell reconstitution after alpha-beta-depleted transplantation in children. Unique molecular identifiers were incorporated when the TCRbeta library was constructed. Via MiXCR, TCRdb re-called the PCR reads, giving one row per CDR3 protein. This sample carries about 870,000 distinct CDR3 sequences, about 16% of them seen once, and the ten largest clones take roughly 5%. Sequenced here: PBMCs, mostly from graft donor cells, sampled 360 days after TCRalphabeta/CD19-depleted stem cell transplant. The receptors stem from a male patient aged 10 to 17 who had a stem cell transplant for acute lymphoblastic leukemia, so the T cells may come from the graft donor.

The V gene is TRBV27, the J gene TRBJ2-7, with D tentatively TRBD1 (6 bases). The V gene's germline CDR1 is MNHEY and CDR2 SMNVEV (reference sequence). V shed 3 bases and J shed 4 bases, with 16 bases lying between them. The CDR3 covers 15 residues. CDR3 DNA sequence: TGTGCCAGCAGTTTGATCCCAGGGGAGCCTTACGAGCAGTACTTC. Translating it yields CASSLIPGEPYEQYF.

V and J are TRBV29-1 and TRBJ2-7; 8 nucleotides align to TRBD1. Germline loops: CDR1 SQVTM, CDR2 ANQGSEA. The CDR3 runs 16 residues. V gave up 0 bases and J gave up 1 base; unmatched junction bases: 8. CDR3 protein: CSVEDSRQGWSYEQYF. In DNA form, the CDR3 reads TGCAGCGTTGAAGATTCGAGACAGGGGTGGTCCTACGAGCAGTACTTC.

At least ten counts were recorded for this clonotype. V gene TRBV15 combines with J gene TRBJ2-2, with 9 bases identical to TRBD1. The length of the CDR3 is 17 residues. Trimming at V came to 0 bases and at J to 5 bases, leaving 7 bases not matched to a gene. Germline V gene lookup returns CDR1 LNHNV and CDR2 YYDKDF (reference sequence). In DNA form, the CDR3 reads TGTGCCACCAGCAGAGATTTTGGGACAGGGAGTACCGGGGAGCTGTTTTTT. This gives the protein CATSRDFGTGSTGELFF.

The chain couples TRBV20-1 to TRBJ2-3; D assignment may be TRBD1 or TRBD2 (5 bases each). V was cut by 5 bases and J by 2 bases, with 14 bases left in between. Germline lookup yields CDR1 DFQATT and CDR2 SNEGSKA (reference sequence). There are 14 residues in the CDR3. The CDR3 bases are TGCAGTGCTCCCCAGGTGGGGGTCACAGATACGCAGTATTTT. As protein: CSAPQVGVTDTQYF.

This clonotype was counted only a few times. The chain recombines TRBV7-2 with TRBJ1-2; no firm D call. Trimming cost V 5 bases and J 7 bases, with 14 bases left between them. The CDR3 has 13 residues. The germline gives CDR1 SGHTA, CDR2 FQGNSA. In nucleotides, the CDR3 is TGTGCCAGCAGCCCCTACGGCGGGGTTGGCTACACCTTC. Translated: CASSPYGGVGYTF.

This clonotype turned up a few times. The CDR3 loop is CASAGQGHTEAFF. The DNA of the CDR3 is TGCGCCAGCGCGGGACAGGGTCACACTGAAGCTTTCTTT. The rearrangement uses TRBV5-1 and TRBJ1-1; 9 bases are shared with TRBD1. Germline trimming cut 7 bases from V and 3 bases from J; bases unmatched to any gene: 4. The length of the CDR3 is 13 residues. The germline CDR1 and CDR2 sequences are SGHRS and YFSETQ.

This clonotype was seen a few times. V usage is TRBV3-1 and J usage is TRBJ1-5, with TRBD1 identical over 7 bases. Germline V CDR1 and CDR2: LGHDT, YNNKEL (reference sequence). V was pared by 0 bases and J by 4 bases, with 9 bases of the junction left unmatched. There are 17 residues in the CDR3. The CDR3 region is CASSQERWPGGNQPQHF. CDR3 sequence (DNA): TGTGCCAGCAGCCAAGAAAGGTGGCCAGGGGGAAATCAGCCCCAGCATTTT.

This chain connects TRBV5-4 to TRBJ2-7, with 10 bases fitting TRBD1. Germline CDR1 and CDR2: SGHNT and YYREEE (reference sequence). The CDR3 covers 17 residues. Trimming cost V 1 base and J 5 bases; bases outside gene matches: 12. CDR3 coding DNA: TGTGCCAGCAGCTTGCTATCGATGGACAGGGGGAACCACGAGCAGTACTTC. This codes for CASSLLSMDRGNHEQYF.

The chain couples TRBV12-3 or TRBV12-4 to TRBJ2-5, with D unclear. Trimming took 7 bases from V and 4 from J, leaving 10 bases between them. There are 12 residues in the CDR3. CDR3 in amino acids: CASNSGGETQYF. The CDR3, as DNA: TGTGCCAGCAACTCGGGTGGAGAGACCCAGTACTTC.

There are a few counts of this clonotype. This chain joins TRBV3-1 and TRBJ2-3; 7 nucleotides align to TRBD2. Germline loops: CDR1 LGHDT, CDR2 YNNKEL (reference sequence). The V and J ends lost 3 bases and 8 bases, in that order; junction bases with no gene match: 8. The CDR3 is 14 amino acids. DNA for the CDR3: TGTGCCAGCAGCCACCGGCTGGGGGGGACTACGCAGTATTTT. Amino acid sequence: CASSHRLGGTTQYF.

Details on this clonotype: Because it lacks the conserved phenylalanine or tryptophan at the end, this CDR3 is likely a read error. The chain recombines TRBV6-5 with TRBJ2-1, with D possibly TRBD2 on 6 matching bases. The CDR3 loop spans 18 amino acids. In germline, CDR1 is MNHEY, CDR2 SVGAGI. V was shortened by 0 bases and J by 9 bases, with 24 bases between the two germline ends. The CDR3 here is CASSYSMGRTTAGGEQFV. CDR3 DNA: TGTGCCAGCAGTTACTCGATGGGGCGGACTACCGCTGGGGGTGAGCAGTTCGTC.

This chain uses TRBV20-1 with TRBJ2-7; TRBD2 might be the D (6 bases). This CDR3 comprises 15 residues. V was trimmed by 3 bases and J by 7 bases, leaving 22 bases between them. The germline gives CDR1 DFQATT, CDR2 SNEGSKA (reference sequence). CDR3 sequence reads: CSASMWASASGEQYF. The CDR3, as DNA: TGCAGTGCTAGCATGTGGGCTAGCGCCTCTGGGGAGCAGTACTTC.

The chain uses TRBV24-1 and TRBJ1-3; D unresolved. Per germline, CDR1 KGHDR and CDR2 SFDVKD. This CDR3 is 14 amino acids long. V dropped 5 bases and J dropped 4 bases, with 11 bases sitting between them. The CDR3 DNA follows: TGTGCCACCAGTGCGGGTGGATCCGGAAACACCATATATTTT. Its protein product is CATSAGGSGNTIYF.

This clonotype was observed many times. The genes are TRBV10-3 and TRBJ2-1; the D is unclear. Germline CDR1 reads ENHRY; CDR2 reads SYGVKD. Trimming removed 2 bases at V and 6 bases at J, with 14 bases between. The CDR3 covers 15 residues. The CDR3 loop is CAISEEAFLGNEQFF. CDR3 nucleotides: TGTGCCATCAGTGAGGAGGCCTTCCTAGGCAATGAGCAGTTCTTC.

This clonotype was observed a handful of times. The chain joins TRBV5-1 to TRBJ1-1; 8 bases are a match to TRBD1. Germline V lookup: CDR1 SGHRS, CDR2 YFSETQ. The CDR3 totals 15 residues. Trimming removed 4 bases from V and 1 base from J; junction bases left unmatched: 6. CDR3 DNA: TGCGCCAGCAGCCGCCCGGACAGGGCGAACACTGAAGCTTTCTTT. As protein: CASSRPDRANTEAFF.

This clonotype has at least ten counts. The rearrangement uses TRBV5-1 and TRBJ2-1; 9 nucleotides agree with TRBD2. Trimming cost V 2 bases and J 0 bases; bases outside gene matches: 6. The CDR3 extends over 17 amino acids. Germline V gene lookup returns CDR1 SGHRS and CDR2 YFSETQ. CDR3 amino acids: CASSLGFSGSSYNEQFF. In DNA form, the CDR3 reads TGCGCCAGCAGCTTAGGATTTAGCGGGAGCTCCTACAATGAGCAGTTCTTC.

The rearrangement uses TRBV5-1 and TRBJ2-7, with D maybe TRBD1 (5 bases). Germline CDR1 and CDR2: SGHRS and YFSETQ. This CDR3 spans 14 amino acids. V was clipped by 2 bases and J by 2 bases, with 11 bases between them. Here the CDR3 DNA reads TGCGCCAGCAGCTTCGGCAGGGATGCCTACGAGCAGTACTTC. The encoded protein is CASSFGRDAYEQYF.

The gene calls are TRBV20-1 and TRBJ1-3; D ambiguous. The germline V gene has CDR1 DFQATT and CDR2 SNEGSKA (reference sequence). Deletions cut 1 base from V and 4 bases from J, with 11 bases between. This CDR3 is built from 14 residues. CDR3 in amino acids: CSARGAGIGNTIYF. CDR3 DNA: TGCAGTGCTAGAGGCGCGGGGATCGGAAACACCATATATTTT.

Only a few counts were recorded for this clonotype. The chain combines TRBV7-3 with TRBJ2-1; TRBD2 is a possible D gene (5 bases). Trimming removed 5 bases from V and 5 bases from J, with 22 bases in between. The CDR3 extends over 17 amino acids. Germline lookup yields CDR1 SGHTA and CDR2 FQGTGA. Here the CDR3 reads CASSTNFGGPRDNEQFF. CDR3 nucleotides: TGTGCCAGCAGCACCAATTTTGGCGGCCCGAGGGACAATGAGCAGTTCTTC.

Ten or more counts support this clonotype. This chain connects TRBV5-1 to TRBJ2-7; no reliable D call. The CDR3 has 12 amino acids. Per germline, CDR1 SGHRS and CDR2 YFSETQ. V dropped 0 bases and J dropped 7 bases, with 8 bases sitting between them. Written as DNA, the CDR3 is TGCGCCAGCAGCTTGGATGTGAGGGAGCAGTACTTC. Its protein product is CASSLDVREQYF. Full variable domain (remainder filled in from reference TRBV5-1 and TRBJ2-7): KAGVTQTPRYLIKTRGQQVTLSCSPISGHRSVSWYQQTPGQGLQFLFEYFSETQRNKGNFPGRFSGRQFSNSRSEMNVSTLELGDSALYLCASSLDVREQYFGPGTRLTVT.

This clonotype was counted between two and nine times. This chain uses TRBV13 with TRBJ1-2; the D is unclear. Germline loops: CDR1 PRHDT, CDR2 FYEKMQ (reference sequence). The CDR3 consists of 17 residues. V was cut by 5 bases and J by 2 bases, with 21 bases left in between. DNA for the CDR3: TGTGCCAGCAGCCTACCCCTTTTTGGGCAGCACAACTATGGCTACACCTTC. Residues: CASSLPLFGQHNYGYTF.

The chain has TRBV11-2 and TRBJ2-7; 7 nucleotides line up with TRBD1. The CDR3 has 15 residues. Trimming cost V 6 bases and J 3 bases; bases outside gene matches: 11. Per the germline V gene, CDR1 is SGHAT and CDR2 is FQNNGV. CDR3 residues: CASRSPGTADYEQYF. CDR3 sequence (DNA): TGTGCCAGCAGGTCTCCCGGGACAGCAGACTACGAGCAGTACTTC.

In this sample, this clonotype turned up many times. V usage is TRBV15 and J usage is TRBJ2-7; D uncertain. The ends were cut back, 0 bases at V and 3 bases at J, with 6 bases in the middle. The CDR3 spans 13 residues. Per the germline V gene, CDR1 is LNHNV and CDR2 is YYDKDF (reference sequence). CDR3 nucleotides: TGTGCCACCAGCAGAGAACAGTTCTACGAGCAGTACTTC. It specifies CATSREQFYEQYF. Full variable domain (outside the CDR3, taken from reference TRBV15 and TRBJ2-7): DAMVIQNPRYQVTQFGKPVTLSCSQTLNHNVMYWYQQKSSQAPKLLFHYYDKDFNNEADTPDNFQSRRPNTSFCFLDIRSPGLGDTAMYLCATSREQFYEQYFGPGTRLTVT.